These T cell receptor beta chains were read from a single sample in a study of control samples from healthy donors and cancer patients. TCRdb keeps only in-frame clones here, not all; method: immunoSEQ multiplex PCR. Among about 160,000 clones listed, about 94% were seen once. Sequencing was performed on blood. Receptors originate from a woman in her thirties or forties in good health. Each CDR3 is given without its conserved first and last residue. Fields, in order: V gene, J gene, CDR3 protein.

TRBV4-3	TRBJ2-3	ASSPRVVSTDTQY
TRBV9	TRBJ1-5	ASSPGRYSNQPQH
TRBV9	TRBJ2-1	ASSPAARGNTYNEQF
TRBV5-1	TRBJ1-2	ASTWDTSSLYGYT
TRBV7-2	TRBJ2-7	ASSSDLSYEQY
TRBV5-1	TRBJ2-1	ASSQMTAVGTSEQF
TRBV2	TRBJ1-1	ASSEFGAKDAF
TRBV7-2	TRBJ1-2	ASSLGQGYGYT
TRBV29-1	TRBJ2-7	SVELVGTGTYEQY
TRBV7-9	TRBJ1-1	ASSLVGFMNTEAF
TRBV19	TRBJ1-1	ASSPPGQGVNTEAF
TRBV5-4	TRBJ1-6	ASSLDRDNSPLH
TRBV7-2	TRBJ1-2	ASSSTEYGYT
TRBV6-5	TRBJ2-1	ASTRRGVPDEQF
TRBV5-4	TRBJ2-3	ASSSKRMTGGTDTQY
TRBV30	TRBJ2-2	AWSVGIPGRNTGELF
TRBV19	TRBJ1-5	ASSIDGGTGSNQPQH
TRBV19	TRBJ2-1	ASSIVGLAELRTYNEQF
TRBV3-1/TRBV3-2	TRBJ2-3	ASRSSGTDTQY
TRBV6-2/TRBV6-3	TRBJ1-1	ASSYFPGQLNTEAF
TRBV27	TRBJ1-5	ASSPGRSNQPQH
TRBV7-9	TRBJ1-1	ASSLDQNTEAF
TRBV30	TRBJ1-1	AWERHSNTEAF
TRBV5-1	TRBJ2-5	ASSPGSSIETQY
TRBV5-1	TRBJ2-4	ASSPLGGGPKNIQY
TRBV9	TRBJ2-2	ASGRNTGELF
TRBV4-3	TRBJ2-5	ASSQGGRQGQETQY
TRBV6-2/TRBV6-3	TRBJ2-1	ASSRIPTARVYNEQF
TRBV6-5	TRBJ1-1	ASGRTGVAF
TRBV7-2	TRBJ2-2	ASSSPRDSPRTGELF
TRBV2	TRBJ1-3	ASRTRLGHTIY
TRBV18	TRBJ1-5	ASSPPSGRGNQPQH
TRBV2	TRBJ2-1	AGDKGANEQF
TRBV19	TRBJ1-2	ASSIGPGGDYGYT
TRBV7-2	TRBJ1-2	ASSLAQDYGYT
TRBV6-5	TRBJ2-3	ASELAGVPTDTQY
TRBV11-3	TRBJ2-2	ASSPLGGQNTGELF
TRBV19	TRBJ1-5	ASSIGDQPQH
TRBV6-2/TRBV6-3	TRBJ1-5	ASSKQDRYSNQPQH
TRBV5-1	TRBJ1-1	ASSFRDSRQSEAF
TRBV6-5	TRBJ2-7	ASSYGAYYEQY
TRBV6-5	TRBJ2-5	ASSYSRETQY
TRBV4-3	TRBJ2-2	ASSQGAGSNTGELF
TRBV4-3	TRBJ1-1	ASSQWFGNTEAF
TRBV19	TRBJ1-6	ASSPRQTHSPLH
TRBV4-3	TRBJ1-1	ASSQDSGPSEAF
TRBV27	TRBJ2-7	ASSLISAGKSSYEQY
TRBV11-3	TRBJ2-7	ASSLGTSGSYEQY
TRBV28	TRBJ1-4	ASSLSRGSEKLF
TRBV6-4	TRBJ2-1	ASSAGQGGYNEQF
TRBV4-1	TRBJ2-1	ASSQDRSSYNEQF
TRBV6-2/TRBV6-3	TRBJ1-2	ASSYSISTSGYGYT
TRBV27	TRBJ1-1	ASSLGSAASTEAF
TRBV3-1/TRBV3-2	TRBJ2-3	ASSPIWPGNTQY
TRBV7-2	TRBJ2-7	ASSCRDRGCEQY
TRBV24-1	TRBJ2-1	ATSDQDGSEQF
TRBV2	TRBJ1-5	ASRNEGNQPQH
TRBV18	TRBJ2-7	ASSPTGLASYEQY
TRBV4-1	TRBJ2-3	ASSRDSGYDTQY
TRBV27	TRBJ2-3	ATRTGTLQIGQY